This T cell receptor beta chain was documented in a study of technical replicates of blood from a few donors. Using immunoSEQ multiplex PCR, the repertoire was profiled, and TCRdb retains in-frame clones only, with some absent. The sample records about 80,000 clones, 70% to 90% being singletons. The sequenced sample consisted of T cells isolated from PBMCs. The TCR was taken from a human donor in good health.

CDR3 in DNA: TGCGCCAGCAGTCTCGAGGGGGCATTGGGTGGCTACACCTTC. Translated: CASSLEGALGGYTF. The rearrangement links TRBV4-3 to TRBJ1-2, with 7 bases lining up with TRBD1. CDR3 length: 14 amino acids. Germline assignment: CDR1 LGHNA and CDR2 YSLEER. V shed 6 bases, J shed 7 bases, and the junction held 11 bases outside the gene matches.